The 27 T cell receptor beta chains in this list originate from one sample, sequenced in a study of shared clonotypes between healthy human individuals. Libraries were prepared by immunoSEQ multiplex PCR; TCRdb keeps only in-frame clonotypes and omits some of them. The sample lists 2 million to 3 million clones, around nine tenths occurring once. Sequenced material: naive CD4+ T cells sorted from blood. Specified subset: CD45RA+ positively selected. The source of these receptors is a young man in good health.

J is TRBJ1-6 and V is TRBV19; D call uncertain. With 6 bases removed from V and 4 bases from J, the gap between germline ends came to 13 bases. Germline V gene data show CDR1 as LNHDA and CDR2 as SQIVND (reference sequence). This CDR3 spans 15 amino acids. The CDR3 protein is CASRTTSNYNSPLHF. CDR3 nucleotides: TGTGCCAGTAGGACAACCAGCAATTATAATTCACCCCTCCACTTT.

This clone was picked up one time. The genes are TRBV10-1 and TRBJ2-7, with 9 bases aligning to TRBD1. The germline V gene encodes CDR1 WNHNN and CDR2 SYGVQD (reference sequence). J lost 5 bases, V lost 6 bases, and 8 bases had no gene match. The CDR3 runs to 14 residues. The CDR3 protein is CASRKTGGRDEQYF. CDR3 nucleotides: TGCGCCAGCAGGAAAACAGGGGGCAGGGACGAGCAGTACTTC.

The chain has TRBV11-2 and TRBJ2-3; D gene ambiguous. The CDR3 is 12 residues long. The V end was cut by 4 bases, the J end by 2 bases, with 4 bases between. In germline, CDR1 is SGHAT, CDR2 FQNNGV. For the CDR3, the DNA is TGTGCCAGCAGCTCCCTCACAGATACGCAGTATTTT. Translation gives CASSSLTDTQYF.

J is TRBJ1-2 and V is TRBV5-1; 8 bases map to TRBD1. Germline assignment: CDR1 SGHRS and CDR2 YFSETQ. Trimming cost V 3 bases and J 0 bases; bases outside gene matches: 1. This CDR3 has 14 residues. This CDR3 is CASSWTGSNYGYTF. The CDR3 DNA reads as TGCGCCAGCAGCTGGACAGGGTCTAACTATGGCTACACCTTC.

The V and J genes are TRBV2 and TRBJ2-1; 9 nucleotides align to TRBD1. Trimming at V came to 8 bases and at J to 5 bases, leaving 4 bases not matched to a gene. The CDR3 has 13 amino acids. Per the germline V gene, CDR1 is SNHLY and CDR2 is FYNNEI. The CDR3 region has the DNA TGTGCCAGCGGGCGGGACAGGGACAATGAGCAGTTCTTC. Translation: CASGRDRDNEQFF.

The chain is built from TRBV18 and TRBJ1-2; D unresolved. V lost 3 bases to trimming and J lost 4 bases, with 15 bases between them. The CDR3 contains 15 residues. Germline V lookup: CDR1 KGHSH, CDR2 LQKENI. CDR3 DNA: TGTGCCAGCTCACCGACGGGGTTAGTCCTCTATGGCTACACCTTC. This codes for CASSPTGLVLYGYTF.

Details on this clone: Other nucleotide sequences in the sample specify the same CDR3. This chain links TRBV29-1 with TRBJ1-2; 9 bases match TRBD1. This CDR3 is built from 12 residues. V was pared by 8 bases and J by 3 bases, with 4 bases of the junction left unmatched. Per germline, CDR1 SQVTM and CDR2 ANQGSEA. CDR3: CSSRTGDYGYTF. The DNA for the CDR3 is TGCAGCTCAAGGACAGGGGACTATGGCTACACCTTC.

The chain combines TRBV28 with TRBJ1-3, with a possible D match to TRBD1 (5 bases). Trimming left V 4 bases short and J 4 bases short, with 14 bases between. Germline CDR1 is MDHEN and CDR2 is SYDVKM. The CDR3 contains 15 residues. The CDR3 sequence is CASSSRGKGGNTIYF. CDR3 DNA: TGTGCCAGCAGTTCTCGGGGAAAGGGGGGAAACACCATATATTTT.

The V call is TRBV28, the J call TRBJ1-5; D is perhaps TRBD1 (6 bases). V lost 6 bases, J lost 0 bases, and 15 bases lay in between. The CDR3 runs to 16 residues. CDR1 is MDHEN, CDR2 SYDVKM, per germline. The CDR3, as DNA: TGTGCCAGCAGACCCCGCGACAGGCTTAGCAATCAGCCCCAGCATTTT. Residues: CASRPRDRLSNQPQHF.

The V call is TRBV10-3, the J call TRBJ2-5, with TRBD1 identical over 10 bases. Germline lookup yields CDR1 ENHRY and CDR2 SYGVKD. The CDR3 has 13 residues. V shed 6 bases and J 5 bases; nucleotides not matched to a gene: 3. The CDR3 bases are TGTGCCATCAGCTGGACAGGGGGGGAGACCCAGTACTTC. Translated, it gives CAISWTGGETQYF.

This clone occurred a few times. This rearrangement joins TRBV2 to TRBJ1-5, with D perhaps TRBD1 (6 bases). The length of the CDR3 is 15 residues. Germline V gives CDR1 SNHLY, CDR2 FYNNEI. Trimming took 6 bases from V and 1 from J, leaving 13 bases between them. As DNA, the CDR3 is TGTGCCAGCAGGGTACAGGGAGGGAGCAATCAGCCCCAGCATTTT. Translated, it gives CASRVQGGSNQPQHF.

This clone was observed a few times. This sequence joins TRBV10-1 and TRBJ1-1, with no clear D. The CDR3 totals 13 residues. V was shortened by 5 bases and J by 1 base, with 8 bases between the two germline ends. Germline V gene data show CDR1 as WNHNN and CDR2 as SYGVQD (reference sequence). CDR3 sequence reads: CASSLDGNTEAFF. Here the CDR3 DNA reads TGCGCCAGCAGTCTGGACGGGAACACTGAAGCTTTCTTT.

This clone was recorded once. V usage is TRBV10-3 and J usage is TRBJ2-5, with 11 bases lining up with TRBD1. J was trimmed by 5 bases and V by 5 bases; bases with no gene match: 10. CDR3 length equals 16 residues. Germline loops: CDR1 ENHRY, CDR2 SYGVKD. CDR3 amino acids: CAISIAPGQGAETQYF. DNA for the CDR3: TGTGCCATCAGTATAGCCCCCGGACAGGGGGCTGAGACCCAGTACTTC.

This chain joins TRBV11-2 and TRBJ2-2; no clear D gene. Germline lookup yields CDR1 SGHAT and CDR2 FQNNGV. The CDR3 sequence is 14 residues long. V was shortened by 5 bases and J by 4 bases, with 11 bases between the two germline ends. CDR3 in amino acids: CASSDRAPTGELFF. In DNA form, the CDR3 reads TGTGCCAGCAGCGATCGGGCCCCCACCGGGGAGCTGTTTTTT.

This clone was seen only once. The rearrangement joins TRBV7-2 to TRBJ2-3, with 8 bases aligning to TRBD2. Germline assignment: CDR1 SGHTA and CDR2 FQGNSA. Trimming cost V 5 bases and J 2 bases; bases outside gene matches: 15. The CDR3 extends over 18 amino acids. The CDR3 DNA sequence: TGTGCCAGCAGCCTAACGGGCGGGGGACTAGGACCCACAGATACGCAGTATTTT. It codes for CASSLTGGGLGPTDTQYF. Variable domain in full (rest from reference TRBV7-2 and TRBJ2-3): GAGVSQSPSNKVTEKGKDVELRCDPISGHTALYWYRQSLGQGLEFLIYFQGNSAPDKSGLPSDRFSAERTGGSVSTLTIQRTQQEDSAVYLCASSLTGGGLGPTDTQYFGPGTRLTVL.

The V and J genes are TRBV21-1 and TRBJ2-2; the table calls TRBD1, which could not be checked here. TRBV21-1 constitutes a pseudogene. The CDR3 consists of 17 residues. The chain's CDR3 is CASSKRPGQGNTGELFF. The CDR3 coding sequence is TGTGCCAGCAGCAAAAGGCCGGGACAGGGGAACACCGGGGAGCTGTTTTTT.

The chain links TRBV30 to TRBJ2-7, with TRBD1 matching over 7 bases. The CDR3 is made up of 14 amino acids. The V gene end was trimmed by 4 bases and the J gene end by 3 bases; junction bases not matched to a gene: 9. CDR1 GTSNPN and CDR2 SVGIG come from the germline V gene (reference sequence). The DNA of the CDR3 is TGTGCCTGGAAATGGGGACAGACCAGCTACGAGCAGTACTTC. This encodes CAWKWGQTSYEQYF.

J is TRBJ2-2 and V is TRBV4-3; TRBD2 aligns across 10 bases. The CDR3 length is 18 residues. Germline loops: CDR1 LGHNA, CDR2 YSLEER. V was pared by 0 bases and J by 5 bases, with 9 bases of the junction left unmatched. The DNA for the CDR3 is TGCGCCAGCAGCCAAGAAAGGGCTAGCGGGGGCTCTACCGGGGAGCTGTTTTTT. Encoded protein: CASSQERASGGSTGELFF.

The chain combines TRBV13 with TRBJ2-5, with 8 positions matching TRBD2. The CDR3 consists of 13 residues. Looked up from germline, CDR1 is PRHDT and CDR2 is FYEKMQ (reference sequence). The V gene end was trimmed by 2 bases and the J gene end by 4 bases; junction bases not matched to a gene: 0. The CDR3 loop is CASSLLAGETQYF. In DNA, the CDR3 is TGTGCCAGCAGCTTACTAGCGGGAGAGACCCAGTACTTC.

The chain carries TRBV28 and TRBJ2-1, with unresolved D. Germline V gene sequence: CDR1 MDHEN, CDR2 SYDVKM. CDR3 length: 13 residues. Trimming shortened V by 8 bases and J by 4 bases, and 12 bases separated the two germline ends. In nucleotides, the CDR3 is TGTGCCAGCCTCCTCCGCGATTACAATGAGCAGTTCTTC. It is translated as CASLLRDYNEQFF.

The chain joins TRBV7-9 to TRBJ1-6; tentatively, D is TRBD1 (5 bases). The V and J ends lost 5 bases and 7 bases respectively, with 12 bases between them. This CDR3 has 14 residues. Germline values: CDR1 SEHNR, CDR2 FQNEAQ (reference sequence). The CDR3 DNA reads TGTGCCAGCAGCCGGGACTGGTTGAATTCACCCCTCCACTTT. This codes for CASSRDWLNSPLHF.

As for this clone: At one of its ends the junction is not consistent with the germline gene, which may arise from a read error. V gene TRBV15 combines with J gene TRBJ1-5; D is ambiguous. The CDR3 length is 13 residues. CDR1 and CDR2 (germline): LNHNV, YYDKDF (reference sequence). In DNA, the CDR3 is TGTGCCACCAGCGGAGAGTGGGGACAGCCCCAGCATTTT. Residues: CATSGEWGQPQHF.

This rearrangement joins TRBV6-1 to TRBJ1-5, with TRBD1 as a possible D gene (6 bases). The CDR3 runs to 15 residues. V dropped 10 bases and J dropped 0 bases, with 16 bases sitting between them. Germline-derived CDR1 and CDR2 are MNHNS and SASEGT. This chain's CDR3 is CATWTVPYSNQPQHF. The CDR3 DNA reads as TGTGCCACCTGGACAGTACCATATAGCAATCAGCCCCAGCATTTT.

CDR3 sequence (DNA): TGTGCCAGCAGTTCGCCCGGGGGCACATCTAACTATGGCTACACCTTC. This codes for CASSSPGGTSNYGYTF. V usage is TRBV6-5 and J usage is TRBJ1-2; weak D call: TRBD1 (6 bases). V lost 4 bases to trimming and J lost 0 bases, with 15 bases between them. Per germline, CDR1 MNHEY and CDR2 SVGAGI. This CDR3 comprises 16 residues.

J is TRBJ2-2 and V is TRBV11-2; the D gene is possibly TRBD1 (5 bases). CDR3 length: 16 residues. The germline V and J ends were trimmed by 2 bases and 3 bases, with 13 bases remaining between them. Germline values: CDR1 SGHAT, CDR2 FQNNGV. The CDR3 coding sequence is TGTGCCAGCAGCTTAAAATTGGGGCTGGACACCGGGGAGCTGTTTTTT. It translates to CASSLKLGLDTGELFF.

J is TRBJ2-7 and V is TRBV25-1; no firm D call. This CDR3 is 11 amino acids long. Trimming took 5 bases from V and 5 from J, leaving 7 bases between them. Per the germline V gene, CDR1 is MGHDK and CDR2 is SYGVNS. CDR3 nucleotide sequence: TGTGCCAGCAGTTTGGGGAACGAGCAGTACTTC. This encodes CASSLGNEQYF.

About this clone itself: The same CDR3 arises from other DNA sequences in this sample as well. The chain couples TRBV5-6 to TRBJ2-2, with 8 bases lining up with TRBD1. CDR1 is SGHDT, CDR2 YYEEEE, per germline. V gave up 1 base and J gave up 2 bases; unmatched junction bases: 4. The CDR3 loop spans 16 amino acids. The CDR3 DNA is TGTGCCAGCAGCTTGCGGGGACAGGTTAACACCGGGGAGCTGTTTTTT. Its protein is CASSLRGQVNTGELFF.